This TCR beta chain appears in the sequencing data of a study of cytomegalovirus exposure and HLA in healthy donors. CDR3 length equals 14 residues. Germline V gene data show CDR1 as SGHRS and CDR2 as YFSETQ. Unmatched junction bases numbered 7, after V lost 7 bases and J lost 4 bases. The PCR used 60 Vbeta and 13 Jbeta primers. Using immunoSEQ multiplex PCR, the repertoire was profiled, and TCRdb retains in-frame clones only, with some absent. The sample carries around 110,000 clones, approximately 82% recorded once. The sequence was collected from a man aged 35 to 55 in good health and CMV-seronegative. The gene calls are TRBV5-1 and TRBJ2-3; 9 bases line up with TRBD2. Sequenced material: PBMCs. The CDR3 DNA is TGCGCCAGCGGAGTGCGGGGGGGCGCAGATACGCAGTATTTT. As protein: CASGVRGGADTQYF.